The 2 T cell receptor beta chains given below trace back to one sample, sequenced in a study of blood T cell repertoires in COVID-19. The table came from immunoSEQ multiplex PCR; TCRdb's copy has only in-frame clones and leaves some out. The sample gives around 130,000 clones, around 88% of which show up once; around 18% is in the top ten. Material for sequencing was peripheral blood. Source of these receptors: a man aged 45-60 years with active or convalescent COVID-19.

This chain connects TRBV28 to TRBJ2-1; 8 bases are a match to TRBD2. CDR1 is MDHEN and CDR2 is SYDVKM in the germline V gene. The J segment lost 2 bases and the V segment lost 5 bases, leaving 2 bases of the junction unmatched. The CDR3 length is 14 residues. The CDR3 reads CASSVAGTYNEQFF. CDR3 bases: TGTGCCAGCAGTGTAGCGGGAACCTACAATGAGCAGTTCTTC.

The rearrangement links TRBV7-6 to TRBJ2-3, with 7 nucleotides matching TRBD2. After removal of 1 base from V and 0 bases from J, the junction contained 7 bases not matched to a gene. This CDR3 contains 17 residues. Germline-derived CDR1 and CDR2 are SGHVS and FNYEAQ. Here the CDR3 DNA reads TGTGCCAGCAGCTTAGGGGATACGGGGGGTAGCACAGATACGCAGTATTTT. Protein sequence: CASSLGDTGGSTDTQYF.